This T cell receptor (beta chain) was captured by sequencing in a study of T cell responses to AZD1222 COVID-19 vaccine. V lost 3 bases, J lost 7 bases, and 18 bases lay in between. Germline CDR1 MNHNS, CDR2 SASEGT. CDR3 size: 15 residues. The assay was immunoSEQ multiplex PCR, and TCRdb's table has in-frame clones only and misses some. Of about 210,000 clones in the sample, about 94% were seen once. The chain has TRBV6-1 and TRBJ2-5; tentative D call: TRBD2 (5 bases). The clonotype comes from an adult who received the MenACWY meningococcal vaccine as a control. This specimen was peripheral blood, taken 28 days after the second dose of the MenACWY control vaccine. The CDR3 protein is CASSERVSGPGTQYF. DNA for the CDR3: TGTGCCAGCAGTGAGAGGGTCAGCGGTCCGGGGACCCAGTACTTC.